Each of the 3 T cell receptor beta chains below was sequenced from the same sample in a study of shared clonotypes between healthy human individuals. Naive-designated CD8 cells lacked CD45RO, were positively enriched for CCR7, and omitted terminally differentiated effector memory CD45RA+ cells. Profiled with immunoSEQ multiplex PCR; TCRdb holds only in-frame clones, not every one. This table holds about 580,000 clones, 98% found once. Sequenced material: naive CD8+ T cells sorted from blood. The receptors were sampled from a man between 25 and 39 years old in good health.

This rearrangement joins TRBV4-2 to TRBJ2-7, with D possibly being TRBD2 (5 bases). Trimming pared 5 bases from V and 7 bases from J, leaving 24 bases between. Germline V gene sequence: CDR1 LGHNA, CDR2 YNFKEQ. The CDR3 sequence is 16 residues long. The CDR3: CASSTMVGASRSEQYF. CDR3 DNA sequence: TGTGCCAGCAGCACAATGGTAGGAGCTAGCCGTTCGGAGCAGTACTTC.

V gene TRBV7-9 combines with J gene TRBJ2-7, with 7 nucleotides matching TRBD1. This CDR3 comprises 14 residues. Losses at the gene ends were 5 bases for V and 6 bases for J; bases not matched to a gene: 10. From germline, CDR1 is SEHNR and CDR2 FQNEAQ (reference sequence). CDR3 bases: TGTGCCAGCAGCCCTCGGACAGGACGGGCCGAGCAGTACTTC. As protein: CASSPRTGRAEQYF.

The chain combines TRBV15 with TRBJ1-1, with D possibly TRBD1 on 5 matching bases. V was shortened by 2 bases and J by 5 bases, with 15 bases between the two germline ends. This CDR3 has 15 residues. The germline gives CDR1 LNHNV, CDR2 YYDKDF (reference sequence). Here the CDR3 reads CATSRPSGGGTEAFF. Here the CDR3 DNA reads TGTGCCACCAGCAGACCTAGTGGGGGGGGTACTGAAGCTTTCTTT.